This T cell receptor beta chain was sequenced in a study of beta chain features in type 1 diabetes. General study points: Among patients, naive, central memory and Treg TCRB repertoires appeared more similar than among healthy donors. Shorter TCRB CDR3s, moderately but significantly so, were found in Type 1 diabetes patients in all four CD4+ subsets.

This CDR3 comprises 15 residues. CDR1 is SEHNR and CDR2 is FQNEAQ in the germline V gene (reference sequence). Trimming at V came to 3 bases and at J to 3 bases, leaving 6 bases not matched to a gene. Reverse transcription of all isolated RNA meant that expressed TCRB transcripts were sequenced. Profiling relied on immunoSEQ multiplex PCR, and the TCRdb table lists in-frame clones only, not all of them. There are more than 550,000 clones in the sample; about 14% occur only once, and 0.035% to 0.04% lies in the top ten. Researchers reported sorting CD4+ naive, central memory, regulatory and stem cell-like memory cells via CD45RO/CCR7/CD25/CD127/CD95/CD27. As regards this clone: Its target is not known.

The chain combines TRBV7-9 with TRBJ2-3, with 7 bases fitting TRBD2. The source material was naive CD4+ T cells from blood. This TCR was recovered from a man in his late teens or twenties with type 1 diabetes. DNA for the CDR3: TGTGCCAGCAGCTTCTGGCTAGCGGAAACAGATACGCAGTATTTT. Encoded protein: CASSFWLAETDTQYF. The variable domain in full, with the rest retrieved from reference TRBV7-9 and TRBJ2-3, is DTGVSQNPRHKITKRGQNVTFRCDPISEHNRLYWYRQTLGQGPEFLTYFQNEAQLEKSRLLSDRFSAERPKGSFSTLEIQRTEQGDSAMYLCASSFWLAETDTQYFGPGTRLTVL.